This T cell receptor (beta chain) was observed in a study of OX40 agonist ivuxolimab in advanced cancers. Here immunoSEQ multiplex PCR was the method, and the copy in TCRdb shows in-frame clones only, minus some. The sample lists 40,000 to 45,000 clones; 70% to 85% were seen once. Trimming shortened V by 5 bases and J by 4 bases, and 16 bases separated the two germline ends. Germline V gives CDR1 SGHVS, CDR2 FQNEAQ. CDR3 size: 15 residues. Sequenced here: CD4+ or CD8+ T cells sorted from blood, sampled in a trial of the OX40 agonist ivuxolimab. This receptor was identified in an adult with an advanced solid tumor such as melanoma, head and neck, liver or kidney cancer. The chain has TRBV7-8 and TRBJ2-3, with D perhaps matching TRBD2 (6 bases). CDR3 DNA: TGTGCCAGCAGCCCCCGGGACTCTATATCAGATACGCAGTATTTT. Protein sequence: CASSPRDSISDTQYF. The full variable domain, rest sourced from reference TRBV7-8 and TRBJ2-3, is GAGVSQSPRYKVAKRGQDVALRCDPISGHVSLFWYQQALGQGPEFLTYFQNEAQLDKSGLPSDRFFAERPEGSVSTLKIQRTQQEDSAVYLCASSPRDSISDTQYFGPGTRLTVL.